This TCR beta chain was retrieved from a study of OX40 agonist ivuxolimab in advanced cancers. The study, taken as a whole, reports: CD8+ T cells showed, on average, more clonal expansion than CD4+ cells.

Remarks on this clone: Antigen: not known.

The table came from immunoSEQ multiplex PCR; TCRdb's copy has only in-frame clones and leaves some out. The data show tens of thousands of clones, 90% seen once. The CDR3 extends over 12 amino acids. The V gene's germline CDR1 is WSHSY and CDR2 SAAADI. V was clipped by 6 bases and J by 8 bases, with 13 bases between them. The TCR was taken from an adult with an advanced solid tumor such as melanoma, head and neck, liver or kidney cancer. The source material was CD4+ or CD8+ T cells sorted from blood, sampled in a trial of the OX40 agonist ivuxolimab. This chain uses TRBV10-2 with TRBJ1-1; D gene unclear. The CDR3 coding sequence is TGCGCCAGCAGCCCCGCGCGGTTCGAAGCTTTCTTT. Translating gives CASSPARFEAFF.